The 11 T cell receptor beta chains given below trace back to one sample, sequenced in a study of cytotoxic CD8 clonotypes in ibrutinib-treated CLL (TCRdb year 2021). Taken with the paper, the label for time point translates to: 20 to 30 months on ibrutinib. Libraries came from the immunoSEQ multiplex PCR assay. This is the immuneACCESS table as TCRdb keeps it, with only in-frame sequences that have V and J called. A part of the clones is gone; compared with another copy, unresolved V genes explain less than half, and the rest is unexplained. The sample table contains fewer than 55,000 clones; only one count was recorded for around three fifths of them. The ten largest clonotypes hold 25% to 35% of the sample. Sequencing used PBMCs, obtained after 24 months of ibrutinib treatment. Receptor source: a human donor with chronic lymphocytic leukemia.

V and J are TRBV5-6 and TRBJ1-1; D unresolved. There are 16 residues in the CDR3. The V gene's germline CDR1 is SGHDT and CDR2 YYEEEE. V lost 0 bases, J lost 0 bases, and 12 bases lay in between. The CDR3 reads CASSLGQRPMNTEAFF. CDR3 sequence (DNA): TGTGCCAGCAGCTTGGGGCAGAGACCCATGAACACTGAAGCTTTCTTT.

The CDR3 loop reads CASSLVREGDTEAFF. The CDR3 DNA reads as TGCGCCAGCAGCTTGGTAAGGGAAGGGGACACTGAAGCTTTCTTT. The rearrangement uses TRBV5-1 and TRBJ1-1, with D tentatively TRBD1 (5 bases). CDR3 length: 15 amino acids. Per the germline V gene, CDR1 is SGHRS and CDR2 is YFSETQ. Trimming removed 0 bases from V and 3 bases from J, with 12 bases in between.

Comment on this clone: Sequence at one end of the junction differs from germline and may be a read error. The chain uses TRBV7-7 and TRBJ2-2, with D perhaps TRBD2 (7 bases). This CDR3 region has 16 residues. From germline, CDR1 is SSHAT and CDR2 FNYEAQ (reference sequence). CDR3 nucleotide sequence: TGTGCTAGCAGCTTAGGAACGCGGGGGCTGGACGGGGAGCTGTTTTTT. This translates into CASSLGTRGLDGELFF.

This clone is a singleton in its sample. The chain links TRBV5-1 to TRBJ2-5; TRBD2 matches at 9 bases. J lost 5 bases, V lost 4 bases, and 9 bases had no gene match. The germline V gene has CDR1 SGHRS and CDR2 YFSETQ. The CDR3 extends over 15 amino acids. The CDR3 reads CASSRAGTSKETQYF. In DNA form, the CDR3 reads TGCGCCAGCAGCAGGGCCGGGACTAGCAAGGAGACCCAGTACTTC.

V gene TRBV7-9 combines with J gene TRBJ2-5; D is unclear. V was trimmed by 0 bases and J by 2 bases, leaving 10 bases between them. This CDR3 region has 15 residues. Germline loops: CDR1 SEHNR, CDR2 FQNEAQ (reference sequence). The CDR3 DNA sequence: TGTGCCAGCAGCTTAGCCCCACAGAGACAAGAGACCCAGTACTTC. Protein sequence: CASSLAPQRQETQYF.

The DNA of the CDR3 is TGTGCCAGCAGCGTAGACGCACAGAATTCACCCCTCCACTTT. It yields the protein CASSVDAQNSPLHF. The chain recombines TRBV9 with TRBJ1-6; no definite D call. The CDR3 runs 14 residues. Trimming cost V 0 bases and J 7 bases, with 8 bases left between them. Germline lookup yields CDR1 SGDLS and CDR2 YYNGEE.

The V gene is TRBV5-4, the J gene TRBJ2-7; 15 positions match TRBD2. The CDR3 covers 18 residues. CDR1 and CDR2 from the germline V gene are SGHNT and YYREEE (reference sequence). With 9 bases clipped from V and 8 bases from J, the junction kept 21 bases outside the gene matches. The CDR3 DNA reads as TGTGCCACCCAAGGTAGTTTGGGACTAGCGGGAGGCCGTTTGCAGCAGTACTTC. Encoded protein: CATQGSLGLAGGRLQQYF. Full variable domain (missing parts from reference TRBV5-4 and TRBJ2-7): ETGVTQSPTHLIKTRGQQVTLRCSSQSGHNTVSWYQQALGQGPQFIFQYYREEENGRGNFPPRFSGLQFPNYSSELNVNALELDDSALYLCATQGSLGLAGGRLQQYFGPGTRLTVT.

V is TRBV7-9 and J is TRBJ2-5; 10 bases map to TRBD1. Germline V gives CDR1 SEHNR, CDR2 FQNEAQ (reference sequence). With V trimmed by 4 bases and J by 1 base, 6 bases remained unmatched. There are 16 residues in the CDR3. The CDR3 DNA follows: TGTGCCAGCAGCTCCCAGGGACAGGGGCCCCAAGAGACCCAGTACTTC. It is translated as CASSSQGQGPQETQYF.

The V call is TRBV6-5, the J call TRBJ2-7; perhaps TRBD1 as D (6 bases). The CDR3 is 15 amino acids. Germline V gene sequence: CDR1 MNHEY, CDR2 SVGAGI. Trimming stripped 2 bases from V and 2 bases from J, with 13 bases between. The DNA for the CDR3 is TGTGCCAGCAGTTACCGGAAACAGGGCCCCTACGAGCAGTACTTC. Translation: CASSYRKQGPYEQYF.

V is TRBV7-8 and J is TRBJ2-7, with TRBD2 matching 8 bases. Germline assignment: CDR1 SGHVS and CDR2 FQNEAQ. V was clipped by 1 base and J by 7 bases; unmatched bases: 9. The CDR3 runs to 15 residues. DNA of the CDR3: TGTGCCAGCAGCTTAGTAGGAGCGGGGGTGGGGGAGCAGTACTTC. Translated: CASSLVGAGVGEQYF.

This clone has only one observation. The conserved closing phenylalanine or tryptophan is absent in this CDR3, likely reflecting a read error. The chain has TRBV10-1 and TRBJ1-1; tentative D call: TRBD1 (5 bases). Trimming stripped 0 bases from V and 10 bases from J, with 12 bases between. The germline V gene has CDR1 WNHNN and CDR2 SYGVQD (reference sequence). This CDR3 region has 13 residues. The CDR3 region is CASSESNAGGAFL. CDR3 DNA: TGCGCCAGCAGTGAGTCGAATGCCGGGGGAGCTTTCCTT.